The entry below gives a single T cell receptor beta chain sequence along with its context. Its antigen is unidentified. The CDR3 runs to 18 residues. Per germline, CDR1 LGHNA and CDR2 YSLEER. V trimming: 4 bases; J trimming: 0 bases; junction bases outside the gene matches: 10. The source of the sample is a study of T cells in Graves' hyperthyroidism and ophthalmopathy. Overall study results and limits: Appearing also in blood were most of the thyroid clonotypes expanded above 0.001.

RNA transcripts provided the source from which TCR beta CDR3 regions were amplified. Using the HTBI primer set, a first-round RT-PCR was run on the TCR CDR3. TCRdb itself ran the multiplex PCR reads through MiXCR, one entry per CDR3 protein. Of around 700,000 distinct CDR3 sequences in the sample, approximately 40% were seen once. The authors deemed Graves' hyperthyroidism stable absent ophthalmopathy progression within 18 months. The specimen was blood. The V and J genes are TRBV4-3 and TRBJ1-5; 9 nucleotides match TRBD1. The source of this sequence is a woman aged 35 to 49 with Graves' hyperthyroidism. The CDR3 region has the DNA TGCGCCAGCAGCCGAAGAGGAGGGACAGGGAATAGCAATCAGCCCCAGCATTTT. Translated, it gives CASSRRGGTGNSNQPQHF.